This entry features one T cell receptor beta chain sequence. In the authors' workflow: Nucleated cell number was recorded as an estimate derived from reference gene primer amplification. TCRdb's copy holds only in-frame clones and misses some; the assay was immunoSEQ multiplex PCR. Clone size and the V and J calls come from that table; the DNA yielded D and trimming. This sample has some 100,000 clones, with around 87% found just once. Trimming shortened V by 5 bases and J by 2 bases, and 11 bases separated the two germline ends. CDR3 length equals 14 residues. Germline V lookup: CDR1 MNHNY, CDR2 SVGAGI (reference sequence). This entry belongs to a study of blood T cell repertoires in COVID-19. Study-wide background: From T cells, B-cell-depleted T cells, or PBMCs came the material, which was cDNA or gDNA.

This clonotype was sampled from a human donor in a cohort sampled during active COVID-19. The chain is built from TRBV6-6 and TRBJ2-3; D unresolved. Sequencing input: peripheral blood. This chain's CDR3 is CASSPPAATDTQYF. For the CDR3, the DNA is TGTGCCAGCAGTCCCCCTGCGGCCACAGATACGCAGTATTTT.